This T cell receptor beta chain was sequenced in a study of molecular identifiers for immune sequencing clone quantification. Study-wide context: Replicates partitioned RNA from roughly 21,000 or 96,000 naive CD8 cells into five parts, sequencing four. Study conclusions and caveats: Clones that exceeded 20 RNA copies held over 97% of effector molecules, yet under 1% in naive cells.

This clonotype was observed at least ten times. Antigen: not known. Using its own MiXCR run on the PCR reads, TCRdb lists one record per CDR3 protein. The sample has about 630,000 distinct CDR3 sequences, 25% seen once. The CDR3 is 15 residues long. The V gene lost 2 bases and the J gene lost 2 bases, with 12 bases spanning the gap. Germline loops: CDR1 SGHDN, CDR2 FVKESK. The sample comprised naive CD8+ T cells from blood, with Jurkat cell RNA spiked in. Described subset: FACS-sorted CD8+CD4-CCR7+CD45RA+ naive T cells. The source is a human donor in good health. Some libraries in this study had Jurkat cell RNA spiked in. The chain combines TRBV14 with TRBJ2-5; no clear D gene. CDR3 region: CASSQHESQQETQYF. DNA for the CDR3: TGTGCCAGCAGCCAACACGAGAGCCAACAAGAGACCCAGTACTTC.